This T cell receptor (beta chain) is from a study of T cell changes during pregnancy in multiple sclerosis. Using immunoSEQ multiplex PCR, the repertoire was profiled, and TCRdb retains in-frame clones only, with some absent. Of tens of thousands of clones in the sample, 75% to 90% were seen once. V was shortened by 8 bases and J by 3 bases, with 13 bases between the two germline ends. The CDR3 consists of 13 residues. The germline V gene has CDR1 MNHEY and CDR2 SVGAGI. The TCR comes from a female donor in good health, enrolled as a control in a pregnancy study. V is TRBV6-5 and J is TRBJ1-1; D is perhaps TRBD1 (6 bases). The sequences come from CD4+ T cells from peripheral blood mononuclear cells, collected in the first trimester of pregnancy. DNA for the CDR3: TGTGCCAGCGGCTTAGGGGGATACACTGAAGCTTTCTTT. Its translation: CASGLGGYTEAFF.